Listed below are T cell receptor beta chains from one sample, sequenced in a study of shared clonotypes between healthy human individuals. Here immunoSEQ multiplex PCR was the method, and the copy in TCRdb shows in-frame clones only, minus some. The table shows about 2.4 million clones, with 93% occurring only once. Sequencing input: naive CD4+ T cells from PBMCs. All receptors derive from a man between 18 and 29 years old in good health. Some clones in this sample may be carry-over from other donors' samples. The CDR3 runs from the conserved cysteine through the conserved F or W. The D gene is left open where the match is weak.

v_gene	j_gene	d_gene	CDR3aa
TRBV7-2	TRBJ2-1	TRBD1	CASSLASGTGPYNEQFF
TRBV30	TRBJ1-1	TRBD1	CAWSEAGGGTEAFF
TRBV7-2	TRBJ2-1	NA	CASSSNWVYEQFF
TRBV5-1	TRBJ2-7	NA	CASSLRENYEQYF
TRBV21-1	TRBJ1-2	NA	CASSKISYRDGPEYGYTF
TRBV6-1	TRBJ1-5	NA	CASSEVPGSRGQPQHF
TRBV7-9	TRBJ2-3	TRBD2	CASSPRRSGRRGGTDTQYF
TRBV28	TRBJ1-4	TRBD1	CASGNRGSGEKLFF
TRBV7-9	TRBJ2-3	NA	CASSLETDTQYF
TRBV28	TRBJ2-5	NA	CASSLPGPQETQYF
TRBV7-2	TRBJ2-5	TRBD2	CASSLALAGEGVKKETQYF
TRBV5-1	TRBJ1-5	NA	CASSLEGYQPQHF
TRBV18	TRBJ2-7	TRBD2	CASSPLAGGSSEQYF
TRBV6-1	TRBJ2-1	TRBD2	CASSEPGLLAGVSNEQFF
TRBV5-1	TRBJ2-3	NA	CASSYGTPTDTQYF
TRBV5-3	TRBJ1-3	NA	CARTGVRGEPGNTIYF
TRBV7-8	TRBJ2-7	NA	CASSRRAGPYEQYF
TRBV28	TRBJ2-1	NA	CASSSGLPEQFF